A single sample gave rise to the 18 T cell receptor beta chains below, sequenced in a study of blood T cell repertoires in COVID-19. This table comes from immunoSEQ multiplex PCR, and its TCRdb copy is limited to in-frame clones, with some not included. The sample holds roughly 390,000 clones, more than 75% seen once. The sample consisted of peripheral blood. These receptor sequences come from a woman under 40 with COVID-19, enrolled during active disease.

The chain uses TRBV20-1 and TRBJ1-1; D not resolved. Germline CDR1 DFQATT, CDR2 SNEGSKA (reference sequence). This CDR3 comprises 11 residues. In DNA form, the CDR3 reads TGCAGGCAGGCAGATTACACTGAAGCTTTCTTT. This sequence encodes CRQADYTEAFF.

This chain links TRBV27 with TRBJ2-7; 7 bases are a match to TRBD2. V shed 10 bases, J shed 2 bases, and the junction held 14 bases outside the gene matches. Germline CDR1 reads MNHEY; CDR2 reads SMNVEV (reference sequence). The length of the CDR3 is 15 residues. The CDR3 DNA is TGTGCCACCACGTCGCGGGCTAGCGGTACCTACGAGCAGTACTTC. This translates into CATTSRASGTYEQYF.

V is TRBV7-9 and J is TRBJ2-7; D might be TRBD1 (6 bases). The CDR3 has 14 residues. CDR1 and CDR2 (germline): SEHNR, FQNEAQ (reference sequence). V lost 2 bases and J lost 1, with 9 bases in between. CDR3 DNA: TGTGCCAGCAGCTTAATGGGACAATCCTACGAGCAGTACTTC. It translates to CASSLMGQSYEQYF.

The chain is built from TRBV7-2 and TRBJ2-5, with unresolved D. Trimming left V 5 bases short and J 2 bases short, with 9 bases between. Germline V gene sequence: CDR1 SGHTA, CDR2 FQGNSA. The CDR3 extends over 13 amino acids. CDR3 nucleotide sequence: TGTGCCAGCAGCCAAGTCAGGCAAGAGACCCAGTACTTC. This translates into CASSQVRQETQYF.

The CDR3 DNA sequence: TGTGCCAGCAGCCCTAGCGGGCCGAATTCACCCCTCCACTTT. It specifies CASSPSGPNSPLHF. V is TRBV5-4 and J is TRBJ1-6; D unresolved. The CDR3 consists of 14 residues. Trimming stripped 4 bases from V and 7 bases from J, with 12 bases between. Germline loops: CDR1 SGHNT, CDR2 YYREEE (reference sequence).

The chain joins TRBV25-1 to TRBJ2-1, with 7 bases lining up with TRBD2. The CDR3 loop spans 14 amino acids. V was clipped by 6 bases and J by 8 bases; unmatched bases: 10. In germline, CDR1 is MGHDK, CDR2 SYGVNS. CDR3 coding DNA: TGTGCCAGCAGCCCGACTAGCCCTGGCGATGAGCAGTTCTTC. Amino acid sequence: CASSPTSPGDEQFF. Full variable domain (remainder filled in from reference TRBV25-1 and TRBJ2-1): EADIYQTPRYLVIGTGKKITLECSQTMGHDKMYWYQQDPGMELHLIHYSYGVNSTEKGDLSSESTVSRIRTEHFPLTLESARPSHTSQYLCASSPTSPGDEQFFGPGTRLTVL.

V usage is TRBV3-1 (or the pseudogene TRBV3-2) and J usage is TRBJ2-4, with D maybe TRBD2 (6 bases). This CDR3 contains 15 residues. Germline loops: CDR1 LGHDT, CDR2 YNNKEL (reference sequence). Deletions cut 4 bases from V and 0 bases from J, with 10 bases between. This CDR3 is CASSPGDLAKNIQYF. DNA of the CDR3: TGTGCCAGCAGCCCGGGGGATTTAGCCAAAAACATTCAGTACTTC.

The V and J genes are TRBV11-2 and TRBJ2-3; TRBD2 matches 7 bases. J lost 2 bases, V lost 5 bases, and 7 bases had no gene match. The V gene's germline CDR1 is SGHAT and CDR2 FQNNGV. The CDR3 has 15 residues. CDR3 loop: CASSRGLVYTDTQYF. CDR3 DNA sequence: TGTGCCAGCAGCCGTGGACTAGTGTACACAGATACGCAGTATTTT.

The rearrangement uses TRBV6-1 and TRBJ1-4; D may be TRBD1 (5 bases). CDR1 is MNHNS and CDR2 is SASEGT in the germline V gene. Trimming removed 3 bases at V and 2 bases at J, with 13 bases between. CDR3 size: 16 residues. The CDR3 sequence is CASSDRWTTTNEKLFF. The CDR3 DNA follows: TGTGCCAGCAGTGATCGGTGGACAACTACTAATGAAAAACTGTTTTTT.

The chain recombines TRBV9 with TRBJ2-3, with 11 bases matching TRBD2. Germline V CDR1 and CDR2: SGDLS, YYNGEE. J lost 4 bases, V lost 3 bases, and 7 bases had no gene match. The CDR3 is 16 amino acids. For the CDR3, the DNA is TGTGCCAGCAGCGCCGATAGCGGGAGGGCCCCAGATACGCAGTATTTT. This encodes CASSADSGRAPDTQYF.

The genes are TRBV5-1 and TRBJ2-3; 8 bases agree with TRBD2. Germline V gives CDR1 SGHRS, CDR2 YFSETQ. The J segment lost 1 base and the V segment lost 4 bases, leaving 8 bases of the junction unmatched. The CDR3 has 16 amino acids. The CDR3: CASSAVSGSGTDTQYF. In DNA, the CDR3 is TGCGCCAGCAGCGCCGTCAGCGGGAGCGGCACAGATACGCAGTATTTT.

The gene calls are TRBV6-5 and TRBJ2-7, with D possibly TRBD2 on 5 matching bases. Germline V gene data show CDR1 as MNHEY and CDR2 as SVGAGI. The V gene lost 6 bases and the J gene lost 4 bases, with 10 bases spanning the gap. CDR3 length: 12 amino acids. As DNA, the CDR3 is TGTGCCAGCAGCTCCGGGGTATACGAGCAGTACTTC. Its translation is CASSSGVYEQYF.

CDR3: CASSPEGEAEAFF. The CDR3 DNA is TGTGCCAGCTCACCAGAGGGGGAAGCTGAAGCTTTCTTT. This chain joins TRBV18 and TRBJ1-1; possible D gene TRBD1, 6 bases. The CDR3 has 13 amino acids. V lost 2 bases to trimming and J lost 6 bases, with 10 bases between them. Germline V gene data show CDR1 as KGHSH and CDR2 as LQKENI.

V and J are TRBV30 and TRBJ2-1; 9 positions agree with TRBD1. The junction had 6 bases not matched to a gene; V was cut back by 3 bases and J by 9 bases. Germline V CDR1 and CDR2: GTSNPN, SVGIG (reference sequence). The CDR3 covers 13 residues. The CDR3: CAWRGDREGEQFF. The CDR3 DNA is TGTGCCTGGAGAGGGGACAGGGAGGGTGAGCAGTTCTTC.

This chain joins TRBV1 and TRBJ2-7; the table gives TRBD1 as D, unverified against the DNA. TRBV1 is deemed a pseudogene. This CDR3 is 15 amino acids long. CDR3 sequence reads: CTSSQDRTGGYEQYF. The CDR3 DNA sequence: TGCACCAGCAGCCAAGATCGGACAGGGGGCTACGAGCAGTACTTC.

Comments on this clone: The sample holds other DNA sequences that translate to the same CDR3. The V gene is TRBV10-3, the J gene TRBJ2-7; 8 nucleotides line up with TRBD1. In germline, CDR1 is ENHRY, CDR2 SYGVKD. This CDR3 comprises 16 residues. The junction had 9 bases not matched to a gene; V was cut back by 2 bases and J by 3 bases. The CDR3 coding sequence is TGTGCCATCAGTGAGCCGGGGACAGGCCTAGGCTACGAGCAGTACTTC. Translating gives CAISEPGTGLGYEQYF.

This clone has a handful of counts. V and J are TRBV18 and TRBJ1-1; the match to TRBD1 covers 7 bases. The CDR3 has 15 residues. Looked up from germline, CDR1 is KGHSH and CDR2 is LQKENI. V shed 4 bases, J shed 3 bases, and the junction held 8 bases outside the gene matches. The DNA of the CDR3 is TGTGCCAGCTCACTAAACAGGGGAGCACACACTGAAGCTTTCTTT. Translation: CASSLNRGAHTEAFF. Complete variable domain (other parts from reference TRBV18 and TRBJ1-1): NAGVMQNPRHLVRRRGQEARLRCSPMKGHSHVYWYRQLPEEGLKFMVYLQKENIIDESGMPKERFSAEFPKEGPSILRIQQVVRGDSAAYFCASSLNRGAHTEAFFGQGTRLTVV.

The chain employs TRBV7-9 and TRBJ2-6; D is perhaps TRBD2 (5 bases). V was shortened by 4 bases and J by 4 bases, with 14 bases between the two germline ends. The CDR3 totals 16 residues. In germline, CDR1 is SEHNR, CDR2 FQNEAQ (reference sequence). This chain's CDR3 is CASSSGSLGGANVLTF. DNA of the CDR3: TGTGCCAGCAGCTCGGGATCCTTGGGGGGGGCCAACGTCCTGACTTTC.